This TCR beta chain was profiled in a study of blood T cell repertoires in COVID-19 (dated by TCRdb to about 2020). General notes on the study: Collaborator samples came from the United States, Italy and Spain and covered acute and convalescent phases of COVID-19. A freely available public database, intended as a resource for researchers studying the immune response to SARS-CoV-2, is where the repertoires were released. Subjects who had been exposed to COVID-19, were actively infected with it, or had recovered from it provided the deeply sampled blood TCRbeta repertoires that made up the dataset. Samples were obtained from the ongoing ImmuneRACE study (first 160 participants) and from 1,254 subjects provided by 6 global collaborators. Nearly every sample came with metadata listing a de-identified subject ID, COVID-19 status, age in years and sex. Where available, HLA class I and class II types were taken from metadata supplied by the sample provider and were not determined by assay-based typing. The material from the prospective study consisted of cDNA or gDNA derived from T cells, B-cell-depleted T cells, or PBMCs. Results the study describes overall, beyond this receptor: How much clinical and demographic metadata was included differed by source and by participant, and the metadata was provided uncurated.

Trimming at the junction amounts to 7 bases on V and 2 bases on J, and the germline ends lie 14 bases apart. CDR1 and CDR2 are read off the germline V gene as SGHNT and YENEEA. Spanning cysteine to phenylalanine, the CDR3 consists of 14 amino acids. The kept DNA is CDR3 alone, 42 bases in frame from the first base. TCRbeta CDR3 regions were amplified from genomic DNA using the immunoSEQ Assay, a bias-controlled multiplex PCR. In the original analysis: Within the assay, amplification of reference gene primers was used to estimate how many nucleated cells each sample contained. To quantify the absolute abundance of each unique TCRbeta CDR3 rearrangement, sequence reads were collapsed and filtered. For each sample, productive Simpson clonality was calculated as the square root of Simpson's diversity index over productive rearrangements. TCRdb re-hosts the immuneACCESS table, in-frame sequences only. Its copies lack some clones; in the studies checked, an unresolved V gene accounts for under half of them, and the cause for the rest is not known. V, J and clone size were drawn from that table, and D and trimming were deduced from the DNA. The sample records some 150,000 clones, more than 80% of which are singletons. The top ten clonotypes cover roughly 15% of the sample.

Of note for this clone: Its antigen is still unknown. Base-call qualities are not available, and no considerably larger clone is one nucleotide away.

Collaborating institutions collected whole blood in K2EDTA tubes following their own protocols. For TCRbeta analysis, collaborator samples were shipped as frozen whole blood, as isolated PBMCs, or as DNA extracted from either sample type. Rearrangement joined TRBV11-3 to TRBJ1-2, with TRBD1 tentatively as D gene (6 bases match). Specimen: peripheral blood. This receptor was obtained from a woman aged 35 to 49 with acute or convalescent COVID-19. For the CDR3, the sequence is CASTKGDANYGYTF. The DNA sequence follows: TGTGCCAGCACGAAGGGGGACGCGAACTATGGCTACACCTTC. The reference TRBV11-3 and TRBJ1-2 proteins fill in what lies around the CDR3, so the full variable domain reads EAGVVQSPRYKIIEKKQPVAFWCNPISGHNTLYWYLQNLGQGPELLIRYENEEAVDDSQLPKDRFSAERLKGVDSTLKIQPAELGDSAVYLCASTKGDANYGYTFGSGTRLTVV.